The source of this T cell receptor (beta chain) is a study of blood T cell repertoires in COVID-19. As processed by the authors: The authors estimated nucleated cell counts from reference gene primer amplification. TCRdb keeps only in-frame clones here, not all; method: immunoSEQ multiplex PCR. V, J and clone size were drawn from that table, and D and trimming were deduced from the DNA. The table has around 200,000 clones, roughly 86% seen once. Looked up from germline, CDR1 is MNHNS and CDR2 is SASEGT. The CDR3 has 12 residues. V gave up 1 base and J gave up 9 bases, with 8 bases separating them. The chain carries TRBV6-1 and TRBJ2-3, with D maybe TRBD1 (6 bases). Material: peripheral blood. The receptor was isolated from a woman of 80 years or more in a cohort sampled during active or convalescent COVID-19. CDR3 loop: CASSEDRVTQYF. The CDR3 DNA follows: TGTGCCAGCAGTGAAGACAGGGTAACGCAGTATTTT.